Listed here are 20 T cell receptor beta chains from one sample, sequenced in a study of OX40 agonist ivuxolimab in advanced cancers. Libraries were prepared by immunoSEQ multiplex PCR; TCRdb keeps only in-frame clonotypes and omits some of them. This sample carries tens of thousands of clones, more than 80% of them seen once, and the ten largest clones take about 7%. The source was CD4+ or CD8+ T cells sorted from blood, collected in a trial of the OX40 agonist ivuxolimab. The source of these receptors is an adult with an advanced solid tumor such as melanoma, head and neck, liver or kidney cancer.

The chain combines TRBV14 with TRBJ1-6, with TRBD1 matching over 7 bases. This CDR3 region has 16 residues. After removal of 0 bases from V and 2 bases from J, the junction contained 1 base not matched to a gene. Looked up from germline, CDR1 is SGHDN and CDR2 is FVKESK. The CDR3 DNA is TGTGCCAGCAGCCAAGAAGGGACAGCCTATAATTCACCCCTCCACTTT. This translates into CASSQEGTAYNSPLHF.

The chain uses TRBV7-3 and TRBJ2-3; D is perhaps TRBD1 (6 bases). This CDR3 comprises 15 residues. Germline assignment: CDR1 SGHTA and CDR2 FQGTGA. V was cut by 5 bases and J by 4 bases, with 16 bases left in between. CDR3 amino acids: CASSPGQGTPDTQYF. The CDR3 DNA follows: TGTGCCAGCAGCCCCGGCCAGGGGACGCCAGATACGCAGTATTTT.

The chain joins TRBV30 to TRBJ1-4; D may be TRBD1 (6 bases). CDR1 and CDR2 from the germline V gene are GTSNPN and SVGIG (reference sequence). V lost 2 bases and J 10 bases, leaving 17 bases between the germline ends. The CDR3 loop spans 14 amino acids. In DNA, the CDR3 is TGTGCCTGGAGTTGGGGGGACACATCAGGAAAACTGTTTTTT. As protein: CAWSWGDTSGKLFF.

This sequence joins TRBV7-2 and TRBJ2-7; TRBD1 agrees at 7 bases. Germline V lookup: CDR1 SGHTA, CDR2 FQGNSA. J was trimmed by 4 bases and V by 4 bases; bases with no gene match: 7. This CDR3 is 14 amino acids long. DNA for the CDR3: TGTGCCAGCAGCTCCCCGGGACAGATATACGAGCAGTACTTC. Translated, it gives CASSSPGQIYEQYF.

V is TRBV7-9 and J is TRBJ2-1; 8 nucleotides align to TRBD2. The junction had 8 bases not matched to a gene; V was cut back by 3 bases and J by 4 bases. The CDR3 totals 16 residues. Germline V CDR1 and CDR2: SEHNR, FQNEAQ (reference sequence). Here the CDR3 reads CASSLIPGLDYNEQFF. In DNA form, the CDR3 reads TGTGCCAGCAGCTTGATTCCGGGACTAGATTACAATGAGCAGTTCTTC.

This chain links TRBV5-1 with TRBJ2-5; weak D call: TRBD1 (5 bases). CDR3 length: 14 amino acids. In germline, CDR1 is SGHRS, CDR2 YFSETQ. Trimming removed 6 bases at V and 7 bases at J, with 19 bases between. CDR3 loop: CASTPDAPRGTQYF. As DNA, the CDR3 is TGCGCCAGCACCCCCGATGCCCCAAGGGGGACCCAGTACTTC. The entire variable domain, with the rest obtained from reference TRBV5-1 and TRBJ2-5, is as follows: KAGVTQTPRYLIKTRGQQVTLSCSPISGHRSVSWYQQTPGQGLQFLFEYFSETQRNKGNFPGRFSGRQFSNSRSEMNVSTLELGDSALYLCASTPDAPRGTQYFGPGTRLLVL.

The chain carries TRBV9 and TRBJ1-2; D uncertain. CDR3 length: 12 residues. V was trimmed by 4 bases and J by 4 bases, leaving 8 bases between them. Germline loops: CDR1 SGDLS, CDR2 YYNGEE. For the CDR3, the DNA is TGTGCCAGCAGCCAGGCGGGCTATGGCTACACCTTC. It translates to CASSQAGYGYTF.

J is TRBJ2-1 and V is TRBV5-1; 10 bases line up with TRBD2. Germline assignment: CDR1 SGHRS and CDR2 YFSETQ. V lost 0 bases to trimming and J lost 9 bases; unmatched junction nucleotides: 6. The CDR3 is 15 amino acids. In DNA form, the CDR3 reads TGCGCCAGCAGCTTGGGTCTAGCGGGAGAGTCTGAGCAGTTCTTC. Protein product: CASSLGLAGESEQFF.

The V gene is TRBV11-3, the J gene TRBJ2-7, with 8 bases fitting TRBD1. The CDR3 runs to 14 residues. V lost 7 bases, J lost 0 bases, and 5 bases stayed unmatched. CDR1 and CDR2 (germline): SGHNT, YENEEA. The CDR3: CASKTTGGSYEQYF. CDR3 nucleotide sequence: TGTGCCAGCAAAACTACAGGGGGCTCCTACGAGCAGTACTTC.

The CDR3 nucleotides are TGTGCCACCAGCGGTGAGGTAGGGACAGACAAAGCCTACGAGCAGTACTTC. Encoded protein: CATSGEVGTDKAYEQYF. This chain joins TRBV15 and TRBJ2-7; 7 nucleotides line up with TRBD1. The germline V gene encodes CDR1 LNHNV and CDR2 YYDKDF (reference sequence). The CDR3 contains 17 residues. With 5 bases clipped from V and 2 bases from J, the junction kept 15 bases outside the gene matches.

This clone was observed once. This chain joins TRBV5-1 and TRBJ2-7; D is undetermined. The CDR3 extends over 15 amino acids. Trimming took off 0 bases at V and 0 bases at J, with 10 bases between the two ends. Germline V gene sequence: CDR1 SGHRS, CDR2 YFSETQ. Here the CDR3 DNA reads TGCGCCAGCAGCTTGGTATCCGTCAACTCCTACGAGCAGTACTTC. Translation: CASSLVSVNSYEQYF. The whole variable domain, remainder taken from reference TRBV5-1 and TRBJ2-7, is KAGVTQTPRYLIKTRGQQVTLSCSPISGHRSVSWYQQTPGQGLQFLFEYFSETQRNKGNFPGRFSGRQFSNSRSEMNVSTLELGDSALYLCASSLVSVNSYEQYFGPGTRLTVT.

The CDR3 region is CASSRGAKYEQYF. CDR3 sequence (DNA): TGTGCCAGCAGCCGAGGGGCAAAGTACGAGCAGTACTTC. This sequence joins TRBV7-9 and TRBJ2-7, with D perhaps assigned TRBD1 or TRBD2 (5 bases each). V was shortened by 5 bases and J by 4 bases, with 12 bases between the two germline ends. CDR1 SEHNR and CDR2 FQNEAQ come from the germline V gene (reference sequence). CDR3 length equals 13 residues.

The chain carries TRBV12-5 and TRBJ2-2, with TRBD2 matching 11 bases. V lost 1 base to trimming and J lost 0 bases; unmatched junction nucleotides: 7. The germline gives CDR1 LGHNT, CDR2 FRNRAP. CDR3 size: 19 residues. CDR3 in amino acids: CASGLGLAGGRANTGELFF. CDR3 nucleotides: TGTGCTAGTGGTTTGGGTCTAGCGGGAGGACGCGCGAACACCGGGGAGCTGTTTTTT.

This clone was observed a handful of times. The rearrangement uses TRBV6-6 and TRBJ1-1, with 7 bases that match TRBD1. CDR1 is MNHNY and CDR2 is SVGAGI in the germline V gene (reference sequence). With 6 bases clipped from V and 5 bases from J, the junction kept 3 bases outside the gene matches. The CDR3 consists of 12 residues. CDR3 in amino acids: CASRSQGTEAFF. Written as DNA, the CDR3 is TGTGCCAGCAGGTCACAGGGGACTGAAGCTTTCTTT.

V and J are TRBV28 and TRBJ1-2; TRBD1 aligns across 9 bases. V dropped 4 bases and J dropped 4; count of bases not matched to a gene: 10. CDR3 length: 16 residues. Germline V lookup: CDR1 MDHEN, CDR2 SYDVKM. CDR3: CASSSQGGQGTYGYTF. The CDR3 nucleotides are TGTGCCAGCAGTTCCCAGGGGGGACAGGGAACCTATGGCTACACCTTC.

The chain links TRBV11-3 to TRBJ2-5, with D perhaps given as TRBD1 or TRBD2 (6 bases each). The tail of the sequence fits TRBJ2-7 better, so the J call may be wrong. This CDR3 contains 14 residues. The germline V gene encodes CDR1 SGHNT and CDR2 YENEEA. For the CDR3, the DNA is TGTGCCAGCAGCCCCGAGGGGGGATCCTACGAGCAGTACTTC. Its translation is CASSPEGGSYEQYF.

The V and J genes are TRBV11-2 and TRBJ2-7; D is ambiguous. The CDR3 runs to 14 residues. The V gene lost 3 bases and the J gene lost 3 bases, with 12 bases spanning the gap. CDR1 is SGHAT and CDR2 is FQNNGV in the germline V gene. The CDR3 is CASSLIPGDYEQYF. CDR3 coding DNA: TGTGCCAGCAGCTTGATCCCAGGTGACTACGAGCAGTACTTC.

This clone is a singleton in its sample. The V call is TRBV11-2, the J call TRBJ2-7; D not resolved. The CDR3 totals 12 residues. CDR1 is SGHAT, CDR2 FQNNGV, per germline. Trimming pared 5 bases from V and 4 bases from J, leaving 9 bases between. The CDR3 loop reads CASSPSWYEQYF. Written as DNA, the CDR3 is TGTGCCAGCAGCCCCTCGTGGTACGAGCAGTACTTC. The entire variable domain, with the rest obtained from reference TRBV11-2 and TRBJ2-7, is as follows: EAGVAQSPRYKIIEKRQSVAFWCNPISGHATLYWYQQILGQGPKLLIQFQNNGVVDDSQLPKDRFSAERLKGVDSTLKIQPAKLEDSAVYLCASSPSWYEQYFGPGTRLTVT.

The chain recombines TRBV9 with TRBJ1-4; no definite D call. Germline V gives CDR1 SGDLS, CDR2 YYNGEE. V was cut by 0 bases and J by 4 bases, with 10 bases left in between. This CDR3 contains 15 residues. DNA of the CDR3: TGTGCCAGCAGCGTAGCCGGAGTTCTTAATGAAAAACTGTTTTTT. This sequence encodes CASSVAGVLNEKLFF.

The J gene is TRBJ1-4, the V gene TRBV25-1; D uncertain. The V end was cut by 6 bases, the J end by 2 bases, with 4 bases between. The CDR3 loop spans 12 amino acids. CDR1 is MGHDK, CDR2 SYGVNS, per germline. The CDR3 loop is CASRGTNEKLFF. The CDR3 DNA reads TGTGCCAGCAGAGGGACTAATGAAAAACTGTTTTTT.